This T cell receptor (beta chain) was sequenced for a study of blood T cell repertoires in COVID-19. Study background: COVID-19 samples collected from the United States, Italy and Spain covered acute and convalescent phases. PBMCs, B-cell-depleted T cells, or T cells provided the cDNA or gDNA that made up the material.

Original analysis: Reference gene primer amplification yielded estimated nucleated cell counts. Assay used: immunoSEQ multiplex PCR; TCRdb lists only in-frame clones, some missing. Clone size and the V and J calls come from that table; the DNA yielded D and trimming. Of 97,000 or so clones in the sample, about 90% are singletons; the top ten hold roughly 4.2%. This CDR3 region has 14 residues. The V segment lost 5 bases and the J segment 1 base; nucleotides outside the gene matches: 0. Germline V CDR1 and CDR2: SGHRS, YFSETQ. The chain joins TRBV5-1 to TRBJ1-5; 10 bases agree with TRBD1. The sequence came from a man younger than 30 with acute or convalescent COVID-19. The source material was peripheral blood. CDR3 nucleotide sequence: TGCGCCAGCAGGGGACAGGGGAGCAATCAGCCCCAGCATTTT. Its protein product is CASRGQGSNQPQHF. Full variable domain (missing parts from reference TRBV5-1 and TRBJ1-5): KAGVTQTPRYLIKTRGQQVTLSCSPISGHRSVSWYQQTPGQGLQFLFEYFSETQRNKGNFPGRFSGRQFSNSRSEMNVSTLELGDSALYLCASRGQGSNQPQHFGDGTRLSIL.